Listed here is a single T cell receptor (beta chain). This CDR3 spans 17 amino acids. Germline V gene data show CDR1 as LGHNA and CDR2 as YNFKEQ. The V gene lost 0 bases and the J gene lost 5 bases, with 14 bases spanning the gap. These data come from a study of OX40 agonist ivuxolimab in advanced cancers. As for the study in general: Intravenous ivuxolimab at 0.01 to 10 mg/kg was given to patients every 2 weeks.

Some clones are missing from TCRdb's copy, which holds only in-frame ones; the method was immunoSEQ multiplex PCR. Of 90,000 to 150,000 clones in the sample, 85% to 90% were seen once. The source material was CD4+ or CD8+ T cells sorted from blood, sampled in a trial of the OX40 agonist ivuxolimab. V and J are TRBV4-2 and TRBJ1-6; D possibly corresponds to TRBD1 (5 bases). This clonotype was obtained from an adult with an advanced solid tumor such as melanoma, head and neck, liver or kidney cancer. The CDR3 DNA is TGTGCCAGCAGCCAAGATTATAGGGAGGGGAATAATTCACCCCTCCACTTT. Its translation: CASSQDYREGNNSPLHF.